This T cell receptor (beta chain) was obtained from a study of human T cells and chemical hapten exposure. Looking at the study overall: Patch tests put 0.01% DPC on the upper back, read at 6 days. Small discrepancies in pooled library volume mainly accounted for the varying TCR yields per sample. Study-wide findings and caveats: TCRs at a frequency above 1 in 1000 stayed unchanged with DPC sensitization. Compared with pre-sensitization or healthy control sets, expanded TCRs clustered more.

This clonotype has more than one count but fewer than ten. The antigen is not known. V was shortened by 2 bases and J by 2 bases, with 7 bases between the two germline ends. The CDR3 spans 14 residues. MiXCR, run by TCRdb on the RACE reads, gives a single entry per CDR3 protein. This sample has 250,000 or so distinct CDR3 sequences, with around 7.7% found just once. Noted time point: pre-sensitization, week 0. As for treatment: therapeutic diphenylcyclopropenone sensitization with weekly scalp DPC. V is TRBV12-3 or TRBV12-4 and J is TRBJ1-5; no clear D. This receptor was obtained from a man aged 18 to 29 with alopecia areata. Some clones in this sample may be carry-over from other donors' samples. The specimen was whole blood, collected in connection with sensitization to the hapten diphenylcyclopropenone (DPC). In DNA form, the CDR3 reads TGTGCCAGCAGTTTATATCAGGGCAATCAGCCCCAGCATTTT. Its protein is CASSLYQGNQPQHF.